These T cell receptor beta chains were read from a single sample in a study of blood T cell repertoires in COVID-19. The data were produced by immunoSEQ multiplex PCR, yet TCRdb's version contains in-frame clones alone and is incomplete. This repertoire shows around 190,000 clones, 88% found once; its top ten account for about 1.6%. The specimen was peripheral blood. The receptors were sampled from a man in his late teens or twenties with active or convalescent COVID-19. Each CDR3 is given with its conserved first and last residue.

>TRBV11-1|TRBJ1-4
CASSRQGGLNEKLFF
>TRBV12-3/TRBV12-4|TRBJ1-1
CASSFGFGEAFF
>TRBV24-1|TRBJ2-7
CATSDPLGPSVAYEQYF
>TRBV5-1|TRBJ2-7
CASSYGQGAIYEQYF
>TRBV18|TRBJ1-1
CASSPPSGLSTEAFF
>TRBV5-4|TRBJ2-2
CASSSLAGGQVTGELFF
>TRBV7-2|TRBJ1-1
CASRLPTRGTEAFF
>TRBV9|TRBJ1-4
CASSPGDRTFEKLFF
>TRBV5-6|TRBJ1-2
CASSSRTGYGYTF
>TRBV5-1|TRBJ1-1
CASRSGQGGTEAFF
>TRBV3-1/TRBV3-2|TRBJ2-1
CASSQPKQRGLAGGLGHNEQFF
>TRBV7-2|TRBJ2-7
CASSLTGGAREQYF
>TRBV10-3|TRBJ2-6
CAISGNRGPGANVLTF
>TRBV27|TRBJ2-7
CASRELAGDEQYF